Below, 20 T cell receptor beta chains from the same sample are listed, as sequenced in a study of technical replicates of blood from a few donors. Generated by immunoSEQ multiplex PCR, the TCRdb table keeps only in-frame clones and is missing some. The repertoire has around 68,000 clones, 91% of them found once; the top ten carry around 0.34%. The sequenced material came from T cells isolated from PBMCs. The source is a human donor in good health. Some clones in this sample may be carry-over from other donors' samples.

The chain couples TRBV6-1 to TRBJ2-5, with 10 nucleotides matching TRBD2. Gene TRBJ2-7 matches the end of the DNA better, so the J call may be wrong. The CDR3 consists of 14 residues. Germline CDR1 is MNHNS and CDR2 is SASEGT. In nucleotides, the CDR3 is TGTGCCAGCAGGCTAGCGGGAGAATACTACGAGCAGTACTTC. Protein product: CASRLAGEYYEQYF.

V is TRBV4-1 and J is TRBJ1-4; possible D gene TRBD1, 6 bases. The CDR3 is 16 residues long. Trimming took 4 bases from V and 7 from J, leaving 19 bases between them. Germline V gene data show CDR1 as MGHRA and CDR2 as YSYEKL. The CDR3 DNA reads as TGCGCCAGCAGCCGGGGAGAGGACAGCCGAAGTGAAAAACTGTTTTTT. It is translated as CASSRGEDSRSEKLFF.

The gene calls are TRBV30 and TRBJ2-6; tentative D call: TRBD1 (6 bases). The germline V gene encodes CDR1 GTSNPN and CDR2 SVGIG (reference sequence). The CDR3 spans 13 residues. V lost 4 bases and J lost 2, with 6 bases in between. CDR3 region: CAWTGAGANVLTF. The CDR3 DNA reads TGTGCCTGGACAGGGGCTGGGGCCAACGTCCTGACTTTC.

The rearrangement links TRBV7-9 to TRBJ2-3; tentatively, D is TRBD2 (5 bases). The CDR3 is 15 amino acids. Per the germline V gene, CDR1 is SEHNR and CDR2 is FQNEAQ (reference sequence). Trimming cost V 5 bases and J 2 bases, with 14 bases left between them. The CDR3 nucleotides are TGTGCCAGCAGCAAACTTTCTCGGGACACAGATACGCAGTATTTT. It encodes CASSKLSRDTDTQYF. The full variable domain, its missing parts supplied by reference TRBV7-9 and TRBJ2-3, is DTGVSQNPRHKITKRGQNVTFRCDPISEHNRLYWYRQTLGQGPEFLTYFQNEAQLEKSRLLSDRFSAERPKGSFSTLEIQRTEQGDSAMYLCASSKLSRDTDTQYFGPGTRLTVL.

This chain connects TRBV10-3 to TRBJ1-6; D is perhaps TRBD1 (6 bases). CDR3 length equals 12 residues. The V gene lost 10 bases and the J gene lost 6 bases, with 10 bases spanning the gap. Germline assignment: CDR1 ENHRY and CDR2 SYGVKD. Written as DNA, the CDR3 is TGTGCCACCGCAGGGGCTAATTCACCCCTCCACTTT. It yields the protein CATAGANSPLHF.

V is TRBV28 and J is TRBJ2-5, with TRBD1 matching 8 bases. The CDR3 extends over 15 amino acids. CDR1 and CDR2 (germline): MDHEN, SYDVKM. After removal of 4 bases from V and 2 bases from J, the junction contained 6 bases not matched to a gene. CDR3 sequence (DNA): TGTGCCAGCAGTTCTGGGACAGGTCAACAAGAGACCCAGTACTTC. Encoded protein: CASSSGTGQQETQYF.

A single count supports this clone. The V gene is TRBV29-1, the J gene TRBJ2-3, with 7 bases that match TRBD1. Losses at the gene ends were 8 bases for V and 2 bases for J; bases not matched to a gene: 4. The CDR3 length is 12 residues. The germline V gene encodes CDR1 SQVTM and CDR2 ANQGSEA. CDR3 region: CSLGQPTDTQYF. CDR3 DNA: TGCAGCTTGGGACAGCCCACAGATACGCAGTATTTT.

The chain recombines TRBV5-6 with TRBJ2-2, with D uncertain. V lost 2 bases to trimming and J lost 3 bases, with 11 bases between them. Germline CDR1 is SGHDT and CDR2 is YYEEEE. The CDR3 totals 15 residues. The CDR3 DNA follows: TGTGCCAGCAGCTTTGGAGATCGGGACACCGGGGAGCTGTTTTTT. Amino acid sequence: CASSFGDRDTGELFF.

The chain joins TRBV7-8 to TRBJ2-5; D gene uncertain. The CDR3 has 13 amino acids. CDR1 SGHVS and CDR2 FQNEAQ come from the germline V gene. The V and J ends lost 0 bases and 2 bases respectively, with 4 bases between them. CDR3 sequence (DNA): TGTGCCAGCAGCTTAGCTCCGCAAGAGACCCAGTACTTC. Translation gives CASSLAPQETQYF.

The chain joins TRBV6-1 to TRBJ2-2, with 11 bases lining up with TRBD2. The length of the CDR3 is 18 residues. After removal of 1 base from V and 5 bases from J, the junction contained 9 bases not matched to a gene. Germline CDR1 MNHNS, CDR2 SASEGT. The CDR3 protein is CASSEDLGLAVFTGELFF. CDR3 in DNA: TGTGCCAGCAGTGAAGATTTGGGACTAGCGGTTTTTACCGGGGAGCTGTTTTTT.

The table lists this clone with a count of one. V usage is TRBV6-5 and J usage is TRBJ2-7; D gene unclear. Deletions cut 6 bases from V and 7 bases from J, with 22 bases between. This CDR3 spans 15 amino acids. Germline CDR1 MNHEY, CDR2 SVGAGI. CDR3 DNA sequence: TGTGCCAGCAGATCGACACTGGTCCGTGTATATGAGCAGTACTTC. This encodes CASRSTLVRVYEQYF.

The CDR3 here is CAWSRGGQGYEQYF. The CDR3 DNA is TGTGCCTGGTCGAGGGGGGGACAGGGCTACGAGCAGTACTTC. The chain links TRBV30 to TRBJ2-7; 9 nucleotides match TRBD1. Germline V gives CDR1 GTSNPN, CDR2 SVGIG (reference sequence). Trimming removed 5 bases from V and 3 bases from J; junction bases left unmatched: 8. This CDR3 has 14 amino acids. The full variable domain, in which reference TRBV30 and TRBJ2-7 provide the parts outside the CDR3, is SQTIHQWPATLVQPVGSPLSLECTVEGTSNPNLYWYRQAAGRGLQLLFYSVGIGQISSEVPQNLSASRPQDRQFILSSKKLLLSDSGFYLCAWSRGGQGYEQYFGPGTRLTVT.

The V gene is TRBV7-2, the J gene TRBJ2-3, with D possibly TRBD2 on 6 matching bases. Germline loops: CDR1 SGHTA, CDR2 FQGNSA. Trimming left V 0 bases short and J 7 bases short, with 11 bases between. The CDR3 contains 14 residues. For the CDR3, the DNA is TGTGCCAGCAGCTTAGCGTGGGACTCCAATACGCAGTATTTT. Translation gives CASSLAWDSNTQYF.

This clone was counted between two and nine times. CDR3 sequence reads: CASSPTGSNYGYTF. The CDR3 nucleotides are TGTGCCAGCAGCCCGACAGGCTCTAACTATGGCTACACCTTC. V usage is TRBV7-8 and J usage is TRBJ1-2; maybe TRBD1 (6 bases). V was clipped by 5 bases and J by 0 bases, with 10 bases between them. CDR1 is SGHVS and CDR2 is FQNEAQ in the germline V gene. The CDR3 has 14 amino acids.

This chain connects TRBV5-1 to TRBJ1-2; D is uncertain. Trimming pared 0 bases from V and 0 bases from J, leaving 12 bases between. CDR1 and CDR2 (germline): SGHRS, YFSETQ. CDR3 length: 16 amino acids. The CDR3 DNA reads as TGCGCCAGCAGCTTGGGCCAGGCTGAAGCTAACTATGGCTACACCTTC. It is translated as CASSLGQAEANYGYTF.

The rearrangement joins TRBV9 to TRBJ2-3; D is undetermined. CDR1 SGDLS and CDR2 YYNGEE come from the germline V gene. V was trimmed by 1 base and J by 3 bases, leaving 9 bases between them. The CDR3 has 14 amino acids. CDR3 region: CASSVSPKTDTQYF. The CDR3 DNA is TGTGCCAGCAGCGTAAGCCCTAAAACAGATACGCAGTATTTT.

This clone is a singleton in its sample. The gene calls are TRBV27 and TRBJ1-2, with TRBD1 matching over 7 bases. The CDR3 loop spans 14 amino acids. After removal of 5 bases from V and 3 bases from J, the junction contained 6 bases not matched to a gene. From germline, CDR1 is MNHEY and CDR2 SMNVEV (reference sequence). CDR3 DNA: TGTGCCAGCAGTAGACAGGGCGGGCACTATGGCTACACCTTC. As protein: CASSRQGGHYGYTF.

The chain has TRBV5-1 and TRBJ1-1; D is unresolved. This CDR3 contains 12 residues. The ends were cut back, 2 bases at V and 4 bases at J, with 6 bases in the middle. Germline CDR1 and CDR2: SGHRS and YFSETQ. DNA for the CDR3: TGCGCCAGCAGCTTTGGAGGCACTGAAGCTTTCTTT. Translating it yields CASSFGGTEAFF.

The V and J genes are TRBV4-2 and TRBJ2-3; D might be TRBD2 (5 bases). The CDR3 extends over 14 amino acids. The germline CDR1 and CDR2 sequences are LGHNA and YNFKEQ. V shed 4 bases and J shed 0 bases, with 8 bases lying between them. The CDR3 DNA reads TGTGCCAGCAGCCGGGGAGAAAGCACAGATACGCAGTATTTT. As protein: CASSRGESTDTQYF.

The J gene is TRBJ2-3, the V gene TRBV28; 9 positions agree with TRBD2. The germline V gene has CDR1 MDHEN and CDR2 SYDVKM. The CDR3 totals 16 residues. V gave up 5 bases and J gave up 2 bases; unmatched junction bases: 8. The CDR3 nucleotides are TGTGCCAGCAGTACGAGCGGGAGGAGGAACACAGATACGCAGTATTTT. It is translated as CASSTSGRRNTDTQYF.